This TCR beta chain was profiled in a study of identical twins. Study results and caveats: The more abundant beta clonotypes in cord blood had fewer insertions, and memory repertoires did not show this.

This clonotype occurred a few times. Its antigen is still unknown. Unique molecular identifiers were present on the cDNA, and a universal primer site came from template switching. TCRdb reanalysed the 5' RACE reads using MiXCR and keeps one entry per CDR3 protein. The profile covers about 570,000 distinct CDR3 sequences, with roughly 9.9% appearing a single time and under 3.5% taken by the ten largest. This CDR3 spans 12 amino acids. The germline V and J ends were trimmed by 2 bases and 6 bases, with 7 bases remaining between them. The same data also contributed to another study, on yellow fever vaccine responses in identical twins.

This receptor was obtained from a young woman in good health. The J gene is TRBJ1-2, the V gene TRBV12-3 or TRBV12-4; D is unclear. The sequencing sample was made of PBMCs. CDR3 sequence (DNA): TGTGCCAGCAGTTTATATGGGGATGGCTACACCTTC. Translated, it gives CASSLYGDGYTF.